A selection of T cell receptor beta chains follows, all from one sample in a study of T cell repertoires in cytomegalovirus infection. Their cognate antigens are unknown. TCRdb re-called the reads through MiXCR, storing one row per CDR3 protein. The sample carries some 940,000 distinct CDR3 sequences, approximately 32% recorded once. The input for sequencing was cultured CD8+ T cells from PBMCs, taken from culture after CMV antigen stimulation. The source of these receptors is a human donor in good health (CMV status not recorded). Some clones in this sample may be carry-over from other donors' samples. CDR3s include the opening cysteine and the closing phenylalanine or tryptophan.

j_call: TRBJ2-2
v_call: TRBV29-1
cdr3_aa: CSALRATGELFF

j_call: TRBJ2-7
v_call: TRBV15
cdr3_aa: CATSLGTDYEQYF

j_call: TRBJ2-5
v_call: TRBV7-6
cdr3_aa: CASSLDPGVETQYF

j_call: TRBJ1-1
v_call: TRBV15
cdr3_aa: CATSRDLAGLTEAFF

j_call: TRBJ2-3
v_call: TRBV15
cdr3_aa: CATSTPTSGTTDTQYF

j_call: TRBJ2-3
v_call: TRBV7-8
cdr3_aa: CASSLEGWGEITDTQYF

j_call: TRBJ2-7
v_call: TRBV7-9
cdr3_aa: CASSTHSRGNYEQYF

j_call: TRBJ1-2
v_call: TRBV27
cdr3_aa: CASSFLTGGSVGSYGYTF

j_call: TRBJ2-3
v_call: TRBV15
cdr3_aa: CATSRDDWEASTDTQYF

j_call: TRBJ2-4
v_call: TRBV10-3
cdr3_aa: CAISPNRGEAKNIQYF

j_call: TRBJ2-1
v_call: TRBV3-1
cdr3_aa: CASSQGTGGGSTSYNEQFF

j_call: TRBJ1-2
v_call: TRBV5-6
cdr3_aa: CASSQGTAYGYTF

j_call: TRBJ1-2
v_call: TRBV29-1
cdr3_aa: CSVAIGAARGYTF

j_call: TRBJ2-7
v_call: TRBV7-6
cdr3_aa: CASSLDQDNIYEQYF

j_call: TRBJ2-1
v_call: TRBV2
cdr3_aa: CARRGGAVNEQFF

j_call: TRBJ1-1
v_call: TRBV4-1
cdr3_aa: CASSQVLVNTEAFF

j_call: TRBJ2-2
v_call: TRBV12-3/TRBV12-4
cdr3_aa: CASTGPVVSNTGELFF

j_call: TRBJ1-3
v_call: TRBV7-6
cdr3_aa: CASSPRDRGFGNTIYF

j_call: TRBJ1-5
v_call: TRBV7-4
cdr3_aa: CASSSQQGARRSNQPQHF

j_call: TRBJ1-1
v_call: TRBV3-1
cdr3_aa: CASSLKVGGTEAFF

j_call: TRBJ2-3
v_call: TRBV5-1
cdr3_aa: CASGDGGGTQYF

j_call: TRBJ2-1
v_call: TRBV2
cdr3_aa: CASSRTQLAGGPGNEQFF

j_call: TRBJ2-6
v_call: TRBV6-1
cdr3_aa: CASSESGAGANVLTF

j_call: TRBJ2-1
v_call: TRBV2
cdr3_aa: CASSYGDGGSPYNEQFF

j_call: TRBJ2-2
v_call: TRBV7-2
cdr3_aa: CASSATFTGELFF